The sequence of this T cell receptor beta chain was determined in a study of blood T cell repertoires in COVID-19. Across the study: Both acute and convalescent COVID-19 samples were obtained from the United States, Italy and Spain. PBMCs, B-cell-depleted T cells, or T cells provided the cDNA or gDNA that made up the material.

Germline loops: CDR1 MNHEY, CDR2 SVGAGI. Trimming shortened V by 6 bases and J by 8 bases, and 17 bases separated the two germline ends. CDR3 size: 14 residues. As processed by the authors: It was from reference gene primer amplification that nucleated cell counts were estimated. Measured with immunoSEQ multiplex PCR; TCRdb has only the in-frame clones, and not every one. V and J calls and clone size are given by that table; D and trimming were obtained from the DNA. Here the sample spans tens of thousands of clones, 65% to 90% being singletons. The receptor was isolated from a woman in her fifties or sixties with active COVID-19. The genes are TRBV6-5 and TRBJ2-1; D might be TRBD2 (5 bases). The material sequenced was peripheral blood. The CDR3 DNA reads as TGTGCCAGCAGCTCGGGCCTTAGAGGGCATGAGCAGTTCTTC. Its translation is CASSSGLRGHEQFF.